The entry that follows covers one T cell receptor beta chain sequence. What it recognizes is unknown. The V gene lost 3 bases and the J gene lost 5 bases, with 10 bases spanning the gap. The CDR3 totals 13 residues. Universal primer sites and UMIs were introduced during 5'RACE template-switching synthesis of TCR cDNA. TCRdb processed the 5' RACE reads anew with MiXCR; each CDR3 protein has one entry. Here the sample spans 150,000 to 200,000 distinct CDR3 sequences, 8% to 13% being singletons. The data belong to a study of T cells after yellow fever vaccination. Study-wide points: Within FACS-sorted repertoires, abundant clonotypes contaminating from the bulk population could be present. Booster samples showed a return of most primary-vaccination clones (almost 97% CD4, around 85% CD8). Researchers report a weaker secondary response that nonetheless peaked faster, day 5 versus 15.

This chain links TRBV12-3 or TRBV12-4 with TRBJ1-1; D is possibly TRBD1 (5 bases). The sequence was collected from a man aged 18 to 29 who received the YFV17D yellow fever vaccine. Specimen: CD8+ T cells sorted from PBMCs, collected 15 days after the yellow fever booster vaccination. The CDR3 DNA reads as TGTGCCAGCAGTTTCGGTGGGGGGACTGAAGCTTTCTTT. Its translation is CASSFGGGTEAFF.